The clone carrying this TCR beta chain was observed a handful of times. Assay used: immunoSEQ multiplex PCR; TCRdb lists only in-frame clones, some missing. The data contain a few hundred thousand clones, nearly 90% of them singletons. The data originate from a study of blood T cell repertoires in COVID-19. Overall study: Sources were T cells, B-cell-depleted T cells, or PBMCs; the material itself was cDNA or gDNA.

Patients of the Seattle cohort, enrolled during active infection, were followed longitudinally. This TCR derives from a woman aged 55-69 years with COVID-19, enrolled during active disease. What was sequenced was peripheral blood.

CDR3 sequence (DNA): TGTGCCAGCAACCTACAGGACCCGGCTAGAAACACCATATATTTT. Encoded protein: CASNLQDPARNTIYF. The gene calls are TRBV5-6 and TRBJ1-3; TRBD1 is a possible D gene (5 bases). CDR1 is SGHDT and CDR2 is YYEEEE in the germline V gene. Trimming took 6 bases from V and 5 from J, leaving 18 bases between them. This CDR3 comprises 15 residues.